Shown below are 2 T cell receptor beta chains from a single sample sequenced in a study of blood T cell repertoires in COVID-19. Measured with immunoSEQ multiplex PCR; TCRdb has only the in-frame clones, and not every one. The table records over 300,000 clones, 85% of them present only once. The sequenced sample consisted of peripheral blood. All receptors derive from a human donor in a cohort sampled during active COVID-19.

The chain combines TRBV2 with TRBJ1-5; possibly TRBD1 for D (6 bases). This CDR3 has 14 residues. The germline gives CDR1 SNHLY, CDR2 FYNNEI. The V end lost 8 bases, the J end lost 2 bases, and 13 bases lay between the germline ends. Here the CDR3 reads CASQGGARNQPQHF. The CDR3 DNA reads as TGTGCCAGCCAAGGGGGGGCACGCAATCAGCCCCAGCATTTT.

This clone appeared a single time. In nucleotides, the CDR3 is TGTGCCAGCAGTTTATGGAGGGGAAGCAATCAGCCCCAGCATTTT. Translated, it gives CASSLWRGSNQPQHF. V is TRBV27 and J is TRBJ1-5; D perhaps matches TRBD1 (5 bases). The V and J ends lost 1 base and 1 base respectively, with 8 bases between them. Per the germline V gene, CDR1 is MNHEY and CDR2 is SMNVEV (reference sequence). This CDR3 spans 15 amino acids.